Following are 17 T cell receptor beta chains from one sample sequenced in a study of shared T cell receptors in the human thymus. Only in-frame clones appear in the TCRdb table, and some are missing; sequencing was by immunoSEQ multiplex PCR. The repertoire has 630,000 or so clones, 70% to 90% of them found once; the top ten carry just under 0.0095%. Separately, the same data were catalogued under a study of human thymus T cells.

Sequencing was carried out using thymocytes. The receptors come from a boy younger than two with a congenital heart defect.

The chain uses TRBV2 and TRBJ2-5; 11 bases align to TRBD2. Per germline, CDR1 SNHLY and CDR2 FYNNEI. The CDR3 totals 14 residues. Trimming removed 3 bases from V and 6 bases from J; junction bases left unmatched: 3. The CDR3 loop reads CASSESSGRKTQYF. The CDR3 DNA follows: TGTGCCAGCAGTGAGTCTAGCGGGAGGAAGACCCAGTACTTC.

This chain links TRBV4-3 with TRBJ2-3, with 11 nucleotides matching TRBD2. Germline V CDR1 and CDR2: LGHNA, YSLEER. This CDR3 spans 18 amino acids. The trim removed 5 bases at V and 4 bases at J, leaving 14 bases unmatched. The CDR3 reads CASSNLPLLAGGSDTQYF. In DNA, the CDR3 is TGCGCCAGCAGCAACCTCCCCTTGCTAGCGGGGGGTTCAGATACGCAGTATTTT.

The V gene is TRBV27, the J gene TRBJ2-7; TRBD2 is a possible D gene (5 bases). Trimming took off 5 bases at V and 6 bases at J, with 11 bases between the two ends. The CDR3 loop spans 12 amino acids. The germline gives CDR1 MNHEY, CDR2 SMNVEV (reference sequence). DNA of the CDR3: TGTGCCAGCAGTCCAAGAGGGAGCGAGCAGTACTTC. Protein: CASSPRGSEQYF.

This chain links TRBV2 with TRBJ1-3; 7 positions match TRBD1. This CDR3 is 15 amino acids long. The J segment lost 3 bases and the V segment lost 7 bases, leaving 9 bases of the junction unmatched. CDR1 SNHLY and CDR2 FYNNEI come from the germline V gene. DNA of the CDR3: TGTGCCAGCACCGCGAGCTACAGGGGTGGAAACACCATATATTTT. This encodes CASTASYRGGNTIYF.

The V gene is TRBV14, the J gene TRBJ2-7; 8 nucleotides agree with TRBD2. Germline CDR1 and CDR2: SGHDN and FVKESK. Trimming took 3 bases from V and 0 from J; bases not matched to a gene: 10. The CDR3 contains 17 residues. The CDR3 region has the DNA TGTGCCAGCAGCCAGACCTCCTTGGCGGGGGGCTCCTACGAGCAGTACTTC. As protein: CASSQTSLAGGSYEQYF.

This chain connects TRBV19 to TRBJ2-4; 10 bases fit TRBD2. This CDR3 contains 16 residues. V trimming: 6 bases; J trimming: 9 bases; junction bases outside the gene matches: 14. Germline loops: CDR1 LNHDA, CDR2 SQIVND (reference sequence). Here the CDR3 DNA reads TGTGCCAGTAGCACCAGCGGGGGGGTTACAATAGGCATTCAGTACTTC. This codes for CASSTSGGVTIGIQYF.

The chain links TRBV29-1 to TRBJ1-1, with unresolved D. The CDR3 covers 14 residues. Germline V gene data show CDR1 as SQVTM and CDR2 as ANQGSEA. V lost 2 bases, J lost 0 bases, and 10 bases lay in between. CDR3 nucleotide sequence: TGCAGCGTTGAACCTCGAGGGTTGAACACTGAAGCTTTCTTT. Translating gives CSVEPRGLNTEAFF.

This chain uses TRBV6-6 with TRBJ2-1, with TRBD2 identical over 14 bases. Looked up from germline, CDR1 is MNHNY and CDR2 is SVGAGI (reference sequence). The CDR3 loop spans 16 amino acids. V gave up 4 bases and J gave up 6 bases; unmatched junction bases: 5. The DNA for the CDR3 is TGTGCCAGCAGTTTGACTAGCGGGGGGGCCCTCAATGAGCAGTTCTTC. Translation gives CASSLTSGGALNEQFF.

This chain links TRBV9 with TRBJ2-3; 11 positions agree with TRBD2. V shed 3 bases and J 6 bases; nucleotides not matched to a gene: 12. The CDR3 covers 17 residues. The germline V gene encodes CDR1 SGDLS and CDR2 YYNGEE. The CDR3 bases are TGTGCCAGCAGCGCCCCCGGGACTAGCGGTATTCGGGATACGCAGTATTTT. Protein product: CASSAPGTSGIRDTQYF.

V is TRBV27 and J is TRBJ2-3; TRBD1 matches 7 bases. The CDR3 has 15 residues. Germline loops: CDR1 MNHEY, CDR2 SMNVEV (reference sequence). Losses at the gene ends were 5 bases for V and 0 bases for J; bases not matched to a gene: 5. CDR3 region: CASSLGQVSTDTQYF. CDR3 nucleotides: TGTGCCAGCAGTCTCGGACAGGTTAGCACAGATACGCAGTATTTT.

The chain combines TRBV6-5 with TRBJ2-5; D is possibly TRBD1 (6 bases). Germline V gives CDR1 MNHEY, CDR2 SVGAGI. The V and J ends lost 5 bases and 1 base respectively, with 14 bases between them. The CDR3 consists of 15 residues. The CDR3 DNA sequence: TGTGCCAGCAGTCTAAGCGGACAGATCCAAGAGACCCAGTACTTC. This codes for CASSLSGQIQETQYF.

This chain joins TRBV7-2 and TRBJ2-4; weak D call: TRBD1 (6 bases). Trimming stripped 3 bases from V and 4 bases from J, with 7 bases between. Germline values: CDR1 SGHTA, CDR2 FQGNSA. The length of the CDR3 is 13 residues. Here the CDR3 DNA reads TGTGCCAGCAGCTTTGGACAGAAAAACATTCAGTACTTC. This gives the protein CASSFGQKNIQYF.

The chain carries TRBV28 and TRBJ2-3; 8 bases map to TRBD1. The J segment lost 3 bases and the V segment lost 5 bases, leaving 10 bases of the junction unmatched. This CDR3 comprises 16 residues. Germline V gives CDR1 MDHEN, CDR2 SYDVKM. The chain's CDR3 is CASSPGQGSKTDTQYF. CDR3 nucleotide sequence: TGTGCCAGCAGTCCCGGACAGGGATCGAAGACAGATACGCAGTATTTT.

The table lists this clone with a count of one. The chain has TRBV27 and TRBJ2-7; TRBD2 aligns across 7 bases. The CDR3 is made up of 14 amino acids. Germline CDR1 MNHEY, CDR2 SMNVEV (reference sequence). V was pared by 5 bases and J by 6 bases, with 10 bases of the junction left unmatched. The CDR3 nucleotides are TGTGCCAGCAGTGCCGGGACTACCCCCGTCGAGCAGTACTTC. This sequence encodes CASSAGTTPVEQYF.

This chain uses TRBV27 with TRBJ2-7; D not certain. Germline V gene data show CDR1 as MNHEY and CDR2 as SMNVEV (reference sequence). The CDR3 extends over 12 amino acids. V dropped 3 bases and J dropped 4 bases, with 7 bases sitting between them. This chain's CDR3 is CASSFNLYEQYF. The DNA for the CDR3 is TGTGCCAGCAGTTTTAATCTGTACGAGCAGTACTTC.

V usage is TRBV7-9 and J usage is TRBJ2-7, with 9 nucleotides matching TRBD1. The CDR3 covers 15 residues. After removal of 5 bases from V and 2 bases from J, the junction contained 7 bases not matched to a gene. Germline values: CDR1 SEHNR, CDR2 FQNEAQ (reference sequence). CDR3 DNA sequence: TGTGCCAGCAGCCCAGGGACAGGGAAAACCTACGAGCAGTACTTC. This codes for CASSPGTGKTYEQYF.

Worth noting for this clone: Sequence at one end of the junction differs from germline and may be a read error. The chain links TRBV7-7 to TRBJ2-5; D is possibly TRBD2 (7 bases). The germline V gene encodes CDR1 SSHAT and CDR2 FNYEAQ (reference sequence). This CDR3 contains 19 residues. The DNA for the CDR3 is TGTGCTAGCAGCTTTTACGCCTCGACCAGCCGGGGGGCCGAAGAGACCCAGTACTTC. This gives the protein CASSFYASTSRGAEETQYF.